The entry below gives a single TCR beta chain sequence along with its context. Its target is unknown. These donors were members of the roughly 130-subject validation cohort, a group separate from the approximately 700-subject first cohort. The source of the sample is a study of cytomegalovirus exposure and HLA in healthy donors. Germline V gene lookup returns CDR1 GTSNPN and CDR2 SVGIG (reference sequence). The CDR3 loop spans 15 amino acids. V was clipped by 0 bases and J by 2 bases, with 11 bases between them. Study-wide results and caveats: The CMV antigen specificity of a few CMV-associated chains was confirmed through in vitro analysis. The listing of approximately 160 TCR beta chains classed them as cytomegalovirus-associated. Most TCR sequences proved rare, with some public TCRs found in many donors.

Clones were read by immunoSEQ multiplex PCR, and TCRdb kept only the in-frame ones, dropping some. The data show roughly 52,000 clones, around nine tenths seen once. Sample: PBMCs. The gene calls are TRBV30 and TRBJ1-3; D is unresolved. The receptor's source is a man between 18 and 29 years old in good health and CMV-seronegative. The CDR3 region has the DNA TGTGCCTGGAGTGTCTGGCATAAAGCTGGAAACACCATATATTTT. Residues: CAWSVWHKAGNTIYF.